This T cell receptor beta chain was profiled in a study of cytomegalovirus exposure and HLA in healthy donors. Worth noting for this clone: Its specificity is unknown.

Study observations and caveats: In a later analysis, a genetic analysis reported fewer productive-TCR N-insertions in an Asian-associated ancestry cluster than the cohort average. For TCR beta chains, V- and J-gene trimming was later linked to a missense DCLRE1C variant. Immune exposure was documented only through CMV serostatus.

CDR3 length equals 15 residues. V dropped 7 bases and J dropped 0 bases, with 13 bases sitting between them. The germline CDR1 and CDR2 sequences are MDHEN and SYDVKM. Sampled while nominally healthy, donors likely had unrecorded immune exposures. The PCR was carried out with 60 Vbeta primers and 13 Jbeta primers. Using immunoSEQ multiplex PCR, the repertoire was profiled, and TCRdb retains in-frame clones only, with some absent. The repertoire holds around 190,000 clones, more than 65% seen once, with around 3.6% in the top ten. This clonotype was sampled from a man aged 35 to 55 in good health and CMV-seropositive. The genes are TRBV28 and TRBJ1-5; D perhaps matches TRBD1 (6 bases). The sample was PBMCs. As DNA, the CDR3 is TGTGCCAGCAAACTTACAGGGTTTAGCAATCAGCCCCAGCATTTT. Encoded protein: CASKLTGFSNQPQHF.